This T cell receptor beta chain was profiled in a study of shared clonotypes between healthy human individuals. Across the whole study: Researchers drew samples from two women and three men aged 18 to 49.

The sample holds one count of this clone. The authors distributed each subset's genomic DNA evenly over several immunoSEQ plates. Method: immunoSEQ multiplex PCR; TCRdb's copy keeps in-frame clones and lacks some. The top ten clones hold under 0.8% of a sample with about 1.1 million clones, around 78% of them seen once. J was trimmed by 5 bases and V by 6 bases; bases with no gene match: 5. The CDR3 length is 15 residues. Germline CDR1 is MNHNS and CDR2 is SASEGT. Sequences were obtained from memory CD4+ T cells from PBMCs. The subset denotes: CD45RA-negative fraction. V is TRBV6-1 and J is TRBJ2-1; 12 bases agree with TRBD2. This receptor was identified in a man between 18 and 29 years old in good health. Some clones in this sample may be carry-over from other donors' samples. The DNA for the CDR3 is TGTGCCAGCAGAATACTAGCGGGAGGCAACAATGAGCAGTTCTTC. Protein product: CASRILAGGNNEQFF.